One TCR beta chain is described in this entry. Its antigen remains unidentified. Base qualities were left out, and no much larger clone turns up one base away. The sample comes from a study of T cell changes during pregnancy in multiple sclerosis (dated by TCRdb to about 2019). As for the study more broadly: In women with multiple sclerosis, the researchers looked at how the T cell repertoire shifted as pregnancy progressed.

Libraries were prepared through the immunoSEQ multiplex PCR assay. What TCRdb holds here is the immuneACCESS table cut down to in-frame rearrangements. Part of the clones is not present; checked against another copy, under half of the missing clones reflect an unresolved V gene, and the others are unexplained. The sample table contains some 80,000 clones; only one count was recorded for over 85% of them. The ten largest account for approximately 0.15% of the sample. V was cut back by 7 bases and J by 8 bases, leaving a gap of 18 bases between them. The CDR3 runs 15 residues from the cysteine to the phenylalanine. Here the CDR3 DNA is all that survives: 45 bases in frame from base 1. CDR1 and CDR2 (SNHLY, FYNNEI) derive from the germline V gene.

Sequencing used CD4+ T cells from peripheral blood mononuclear cells, obtained after pregnancy. The receptor chain draws on TRBV2 and TRBJ1-6; the D segment cannot be called with confidence. The sequence was collected from a female donor with multiple sclerosis, enrolled in a pregnancy study. The DNA sequence is TGTGCCAGCAAGGAACGGACGAGGGTGGATTCACCCCTCCACTTT. Translation gives CASKERTRVDSPLHF.